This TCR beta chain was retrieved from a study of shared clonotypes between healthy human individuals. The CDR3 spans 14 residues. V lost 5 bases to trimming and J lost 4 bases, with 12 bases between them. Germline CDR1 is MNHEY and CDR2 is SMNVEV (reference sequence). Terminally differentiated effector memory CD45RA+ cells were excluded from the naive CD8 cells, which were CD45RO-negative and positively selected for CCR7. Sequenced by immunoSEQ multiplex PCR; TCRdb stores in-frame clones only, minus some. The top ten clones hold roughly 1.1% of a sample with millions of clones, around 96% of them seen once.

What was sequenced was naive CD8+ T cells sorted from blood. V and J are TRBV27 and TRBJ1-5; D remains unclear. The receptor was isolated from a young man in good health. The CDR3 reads CASSPRLGNQPQHF. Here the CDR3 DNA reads TGTGCCAGCAGTCCGCGGTTGGGGAATCAGCCCCAGCATTTT.